This T cell receptor beta chain stems from a study of T cell responses to AZD1222 COVID-19 vaccine. Clones were sequenced by immunoSEQ multiplex PCR, and TCRdb holds only the in-frame ones, with some missing. Of some 130,000 clones in the sample, 80% to 95% were seen once. This TCR was sampled from an adult in good health. The source material was peripheral blood, sampled on day 0 of AZD1222 vaccination.

The CDR3 region has the DNA TGTGCCAGCAGCGGACCGCGGGCCCTCCGGGGGAATGAGCAGTTCTTC. Residues: CASSGPRALRGNEQFF. The rearrangement uses TRBV7-2 and TRBJ2-1; tentatively, D is TRBD2 (6 bases). The CDR3 contains 16 residues. V was shortened by 5 bases and J by 7 bases, with 21 bases between the two germline ends. The germline gives CDR1 SGHTA, CDR2 FQGNSA. Supplemented by reference TRBV7-2 and TRBJ2-1, the full variable domain reads GAGVSQSPSNKVTEKGKDVELRCDPISGHTALYWYRQSLGQGLEFLIYFQGNSAPDKSGLPSDRFSAERTGGSVSTLTIQRTQQEDSAVYLCASSGPRALRGNEQFFGPGTRLTVL.